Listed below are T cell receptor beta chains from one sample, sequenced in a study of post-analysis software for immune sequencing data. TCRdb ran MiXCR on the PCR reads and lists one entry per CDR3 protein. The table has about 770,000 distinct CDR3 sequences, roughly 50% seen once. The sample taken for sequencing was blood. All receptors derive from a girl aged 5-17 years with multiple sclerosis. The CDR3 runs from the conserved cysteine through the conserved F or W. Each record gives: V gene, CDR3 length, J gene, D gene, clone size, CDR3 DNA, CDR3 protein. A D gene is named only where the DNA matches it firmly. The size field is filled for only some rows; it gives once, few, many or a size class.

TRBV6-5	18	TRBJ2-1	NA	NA	TGTGCCAGCAGTTACTCGGGTCCCGGGAGTGAACACTACAATGAGCAGTTCTTC	CASSYSGPGSEHYNEQFF
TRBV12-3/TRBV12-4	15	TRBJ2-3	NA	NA	TGTGCCAGCAGCCTGGAGGGAGTAAGCACAGATACGCAGTATTTT	CASSLEGVSTDTQYF
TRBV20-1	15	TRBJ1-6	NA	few	TGCAGTGCTAGAGATGAGGCAGGGGTTGTTTCACCCCTCCACTTT	CSARDEAGVVSPLHF
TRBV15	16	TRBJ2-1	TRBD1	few	TGTGCCACCAGCACCCTTAGCTGGACAGGGGTTAATGAGCAGTTCTTC	CATSTLSWTGVNEQFF
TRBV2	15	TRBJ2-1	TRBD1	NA	TGTGCCAGCAGAAAGACAGGGTTGACCCCGACGGAGCAGTTCTTC	CASRKTGLTPTEQFF
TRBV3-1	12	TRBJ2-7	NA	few	TGTGCCAGCAGCCAACTAGGGACCGAGCAGTACTTC	CASSQLGTEQYF
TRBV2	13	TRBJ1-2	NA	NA	TGTGCCAGCAGTGAATCGGGGGCGGGTGGCTACACCTTC	CASSESGAGGYTF
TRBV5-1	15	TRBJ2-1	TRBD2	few	TGCGCCAGCAGCTTGCTGGCGGGAGGATCCAATGAGCAGTTCTTC	CASSLLAGGSNEQFF
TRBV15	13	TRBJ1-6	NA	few	TGTGCCACCAGCGGGACAAGGAATTCACCCCTCCACTTT	CATSGTRNSPLHF
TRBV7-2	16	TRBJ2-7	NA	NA	TGTGCCAGCAGCTTAGCCGGGGTCCCCGGGCCCTACGAGCAGTACTTC	CASSLAGVPGPYEQYF